The 30 T cell receptor beta chains below come from one sample, sequenced in a study of blood T cell repertoires in COVID-19. The table came from immunoSEQ multiplex PCR; TCRdb's copy has only in-frame clones and leaves some out. This table holds 110,000 to 150,000 clones, around 83% found once. The sample taken for sequencing was peripheral blood. These TCRs come from a human donor in a cohort sampled during active COVID-19.

This chain uses TRBV11-2 with TRBJ1-2, with no clear D. The CDR3 has 14 residues. The V gene lost 0 bases and the J gene lost 2 bases, with 7 bases spanning the gap. CDR1 is SGHAT and CDR2 is FQNNGV in the germline V gene. DNA of the CDR3: TGTGCCAGCAGCTTAGATACAGTCAACTATGGCTACACCTTC. The encoded protein is CASSLDTVNYGYTF.

The chain is built from TRBV7-6 and TRBJ2-1; D is perhaps TRBD2 (6 bases). This CDR3 region has 16 residues. Trimming took 2 bases from V and 5 from J, leaving 16 bases between them. Per the germline V gene, CDR1 is SGHVS and CDR2 is FNYEAQ. This CDR3 is CASSLLTGTLNNEQFF. The CDR3 DNA reads as TGTGCCAGCAGCTTACTCACCGGGACTCTTAACAATGAGCAGTTCTTC.

The V gene is TRBV29-1, the J gene TRBJ1-5; 8 bases align to TRBD1. CDR1 SQVTM and CDR2 ANQGSEA come from the germline V gene. CDR3 length equals 14 residues. J lost 3 bases, V lost 4 bases, and 5 bases had no gene match. The CDR3 is CSVADRGYNQPQHF. The CDR3 DNA reads TGCAGCGTTGCTGACAGGGGATACAATCAGCCCCAGCATTTT.

The chain's CDR3 is CAIRAGAGQETQYF. DNA of the CDR3: TGTGCCATCAGGGCGGGAGCTGGTCAAGAGACCCAGTACTTC. The V and J genes are TRBV10-3 and TRBJ2-5; 7 bases fit TRBD2. Unmatched junction bases numbered 6, after V lost 6 bases and J lost 2 bases. The germline gives CDR1 ENHRY, CDR2 SYGVKD. The CDR3 length is 14 residues.

Here the CDR3 reads CASSEGHRNQPQHF. The CDR3, as DNA: TGTGCCAGCAGTGAAGGACACCGGAATCAGCCCCAGCATTTT. The chain has TRBV6-1 and TRBJ1-5, with unresolved D. V lost 1 base and J lost 4, with 8 bases in between. The CDR3 spans 14 residues. CDR1 and CDR2 (germline): MNHNS, SASEGT.

This clone was found a few times. The V and J genes are TRBV5-1 and TRBJ1-2; D is undetermined. Germline V gene lookup returns CDR1 SGHRS and CDR2 YFSETQ. The CDR3 spans 17 residues. V was clipped by 0 bases and J by 0 bases, with 15 bases between them. CDR3: CASSLGVVEKSNYGYTF. The CDR3 DNA is TGCGCCAGCAGCTTGGGAGTTGTTGAAAAATCTAACTATGGCTACACCTTC.

V gene TRBV7-9 combines with J gene TRBJ2-1; D uncertain. The V gene lost 3 bases and the J gene lost 10 bases, with 13 bases spanning the gap. Germline V gene sequence: CDR1 SEHNR, CDR2 FQNEAQ (reference sequence). This CDR3 region has 13 residues. The CDR3 is CASSFGSPEEQFF. The CDR3 DNA reads as TGTGCCAGCAGCTTCGGGTCTCCGGAAGAGCAGTTCTTC.

The chain joins TRBV14 to TRBJ2-7; TRBD1 is a possible D gene (6 bases). CDR3 length: 15 residues. Germline CDR1 and CDR2: SGHDN and FVKESK. V gave up 2 bases and J gave up 5 bases, with 16 bases separating them. The CDR3 DNA sequence: TGTGCCAGCAGCCAAAGACCGGGACAAACCCACGAGCAGTACTTC. Translating gives CASSQRPGQTHEQYF.

The rearrangement links TRBV25-1 to TRBJ2-7, with TRBD1 identical over 8 bases. With 6 bases clipped from V and 5 bases from J, the junction kept 6 bases outside the gene matches. This CDR3 has 13 residues. Per the germline V gene, CDR1 is MGHDK and CDR2 is SYGVNS. The CDR3 DNA is TGTGCCAGCAGCCTACAGGGGGGAGACGAGCAGTACTTC. Protein product: CASSLQGGDEQYF.

This sequence joins TRBV5-1 and TRBJ1-1, with TRBD1 matching over 7 bases. Per germline, CDR1 SGHRS and CDR2 YFSETQ. V shed 4 bases, J shed 8 bases, and the junction held 17 bases outside the gene matches. The CDR3 has 16 residues. The CDR3 reads CASSRDRQTLTQEAFF. CDR3 DNA sequence: TGCGCCAGCAGCCGGGACAGACAGACCCTAACTCAAGAAGCTTTCTTT. Full variable domain (remainder filled in from reference TRBV5-1 and TRBJ1-1): KAGVTQTPRYLIKTRGQQVTLSCSPISGHRSVSWYQQTPGQGLQFLFEYFSETQRNKGNFPGRFSGRQFSNSRSEMNVSTLELGDSALYLCASSRDRQTLTQEAFFGQGTRLTVV.

This chain links TRBV4-3 with TRBJ2-1; 10 nucleotides agree with TRBD2. Per germline, CDR1 LGHNA and CDR2 YSLEER. This CDR3 is built from 16 residues. The V and J ends lost 1 base and 4 bases, in that order; junction bases with no gene match: 4. In DNA, the CDR3 is TGCGCCAGCAGCCAAGCCCCTAGCGGGAGTTACAATGAGCAGTTCTTC. Translation gives CASSQAPSGSYNEQFF.

The chain combines TRBV2 with TRBJ1-1; D remains unclear. The V and J ends lost 7 bases and 4 bases respectively, with 16 bases between them. This CDR3 contains 14 residues. The germline gives CDR1 SNHLY, CDR2 FYNNEI. CDR3 protein: CASIGGSLGTEAFF. CDR3 sequence (DNA): TGTGCCAGCATTGGAGGCTCTCTCGGCACTGAAGCTTTCTTT.

The rearrangement uses TRBV18 and TRBJ2-2; D gene unclear. Trimming shortened V by 3 bases and J by 0 bases, and 8 bases separated the two germline ends. Germline loops: CDR1 KGHSH, CDR2 LQKENI. The CDR3 sequence is 15 residues long. Here the CDR3 reads CASSPTTANTGELFF. The CDR3 DNA sequence: TGTGCCAGCTCACCGACCACAGCGAACACCGGGGAGCTGTTTTTT. The complete variable domain, with remaining parts taken from reference TRBV18 and TRBJ2-2, reads NAGVMQNPRHLVRRRGQEARLRCSPMKGHSHVYWYRQLPEEGLKFMVYLQKENIIDESGMPKERFSAEFPKEGPSILRIQQVVRGDSAAYFCASSPTTANTGELFFGEGSRLTVL.

CDR3 nucleotides: TGCGCCAGCAGCCGGGGACTAGCGGGCTACAATGAGCAGTTCTTC. Translation gives CASSRGLAGYNEQFF. The J gene is TRBJ2-1, the V gene TRBV4-3, with 12 bases identical to TRBD2. Germline V CDR1 and CDR2: LGHNA, YSLEER. There are 15 residues in the CDR3. Trimming cost V 4 bases and J 3 bases; bases outside gene matches: 1.

The V and J genes are TRBV6-1 and TRBJ2-1; D is perhaps TRBD2 (5 bases). Germline V gene lookup returns CDR1 MNHNS and CDR2 SASEGT. Trimming left V 1 base short and J 10 bases short, with 14 bases between. The CDR3 runs to 14 residues. CDR3 nucleotide sequence: TGTGCCAGCAGTGAAGGGCCGGGGAACCGAGAGCAGTTCTTC. Amino acids: CASSEGPGNREQFF.

V is TRBV25-1 and J is TRBJ2-2; 16 bases map to TRBD2. This CDR3 has 18 residues. CDR1 is MGHDK, CDR2 SYGVNS, per germline. V was pared by 4 bases and J by 5 bases, with 7 bases of the junction left unmatched. CDR3 DNA sequence: TGTGCCAGCAGTGCGGGACTAGCGGGAGGGCCATGGACCGGGGAGCTGTTTTTT. Its translation: CASSAGLAGGPWTGELFF.

The DNA for the CDR3 is TGTGCCAGCTCACCAACCACAGGGGATCGAAACATTCAGTACTTC. As protein: CASSPTTGDRNIQYF. The chain is built from TRBV18 and TRBJ2-4; 7 bases match TRBD1. Germline CDR1 and CDR2: KGHSH and LQKENI. V shed 2 bases and J 6 bases; nucleotides not matched to a gene: 7. The CDR3 covers 15 residues.

The J gene is TRBJ1-2, the V gene TRBV4-3, with D tentatively TRBD1 (6 bases). Germline V CDR1 and CDR2: LGHNA, YSLEER. The V end was cut by 0 bases, the J end by 2 bases, with 13 bases between. This CDR3 has 16 amino acids. In nucleotides, the CDR3 is TGCGCCAGCAGCCAAGATAGCAGGGGCGGGAACTATGGCTACACCTTC. It is translated as CASSQDSRGGNYGYTF.

This chain joins TRBV29-1 and TRBJ2-3, with 12 bases lining up with TRBD2. The germline gives CDR1 SQVTM, CDR2 ANQGSEA. The CDR3 runs to 17 residues. Trimming cost V 6 bases and J 6 bases; bases outside gene matches: 16. The CDR3 DNA reads as TGCAGCGTCCCGCCCCTGACTAGCGGGAGCGGTGAGGATACGCAGTATTTT. Its protein is CSVPPLTSGSGEDTQYF.

The chain couples TRBV15 to TRBJ1-2, with 8 nucleotides matching TRBD1. This CDR3 has 16 residues. The germline CDR1 and CDR2 sequences are LNHNV and YYDKDF (reference sequence). J gave up 0 bases and V 1 base, and 4 bases lay outside the gene matches. In DNA, the CDR3 is TGTGCCACCAGCAGAGGAGGGACAGGAACTAACTATGGCTACACCTTC. Its translation is CATSRGGTGTNYGYTF.

This chain joins TRBV6-5 and TRBJ1-2; perhaps TRBD1 as D (6 bases). Germline CDR1 is MNHEY and CDR2 is SVGAGI. V gave up 4 bases and J gave up 1 base, with 13 bases separating them. This CDR3 contains 15 residues. The chain's CDR3 is CASSFRDNINYGYTF. The CDR3 nucleotides read TGTGCCAGCAGTTTCCGGGACAACATTAACTATGGCTACACCTTC.

The chain combines TRBV9 with TRBJ1-5; D not certain. Germline V gene sequence: CDR1 SGDLS, CDR2 YYNGEE. The CDR3 sequence is 15 residues long. The germline V and J ends were trimmed by 4 bases and 5 bases, with 16 bases remaining between them. The CDR3 DNA follows: TGTGCCAGCAGCACCTCACCCTCCGGGGATCAGCCCCAGCATTTT. Protein product: CASSTSPSGDQPQHF.

The rearrangement links TRBV6-4 to TRBJ1-5; D is ambiguous. In germline, CDR1 is MRHNA, CDR2 SNTAGT. The CDR3 extends over 13 amino acids. The V and J ends lost 5 bases and 5 bases respectively, with 10 bases between them. The CDR3 sequence: CASSSESHQPQHF. In nucleotides, the CDR3 is TGTGCCAGCAGTTCAGAAAGTCATCAGCCCCAGCATTTT.

V usage is TRBV21-1 and J usage is TRBJ2-7; the D call in the table, TRBD1, was not verified against the DNA. TRBV21-1 is recorded as a pseudogene. The CDR3 has 16 amino acids. CDR3 sequence (DNA): TGTGCCAGCAGCAAAGTCGACAGGAGCATTAACTGCGAGCAGTACTTC. Residues: CASSKVDRSINCEQYF.

This clone was picked up one time. Distinct nucleotide sequences in the sample also encode this CDR3. V is TRBV3-1 (or the pseudogene TRBV3-2) and J is TRBJ2-7, with D maybe TRBD2 (5 bases). The CDR3 sequence is 14 residues long. Germline assignment: CDR1 LGHDT and CDR2 YNNKEL (reference sequence). The ends were cut back, 1 base at V and 3 bases at J, with 10 bases in the middle. DNA for the CDR3: TGTGCCAGCAGCCAAGGGCGGGCAGGCTACGAGCAGTACTTC. Its translation is CASSQGRAGYEQYF.

This chain uses TRBV30 with TRBJ2-3; D possibly corresponds to TRBD2 (6 bases). Trimming took 0 bases from V and 2 from J, leaving 9 bases between them. Germline CDR1 is GTSNPN and CDR2 is SVGIG (reference sequence). The CDR3 totals 14 residues. In DNA form, the CDR3 reads TGTGCCTGGAGTGTCGGGGGTGACACAGATACGCAGTATTTT. As protein: CAWSVGGDTDTQYF.

The chain employs TRBV19 and TRBJ1-5, with D possibly matching TRBD1 (6 bases). V shed 5 bases and J shed 2 bases, with 13 bases lying between them. Germline-derived CDR1 and CDR2 are LNHDA and SQIVND (reference sequence). CDR3 length: 15 amino acids. CDR3 region: CASSQGREGNQPQHF. CDR3 DNA sequence: TGTGCCAGTAGTCAGGGGCGCGAGGGCAATCAGCCCCAGCATTTT.

The V gene is TRBV7-2, the J gene TRBJ2-5; D gene uncertain. V lost 4 bases to trimming and J lost 5 bases, with 14 bases between them. CDR1 SGHTA and CDR2 FQGNSA come from the germline V gene. There are 14 residues in the CDR3. The CDR3 bases are TGTGCCAGCAGCTCCCCGGCGGTAAGGGAGACCCAGTACTTC. Its protein product is CASSSPAVRETQYF.

The chain couples TRBV20-1 to TRBJ1-5; D possibly corresponds to TRBD1 (6 bases). The V end was cut by 4 bases, the J end by 9 bases, with 10 bases between. This CDR3 is 11 amino acids long. The germline CDR1 and CDR2 sequences are DFQATT and SNEGSKA (reference sequence). The CDR3 coding sequence is TGCAGTGCTACACAGGGCCTGCCCCAGCATTTT. Its translation is CSATQGLPQHF.

This clone occurred a few times. The chain combines TRBV7-9 with TRBJ2-1, with 7 bases aligning to TRBD2. Germline V CDR1 and CDR2: SEHNR, FQNEAQ (reference sequence). With V trimmed by 4 bases and J by 4 bases, 16 bases remained unmatched. The CDR3 sequence is 18 residues long. For the CDR3, the DNA is TGTGCCAGCAGCTCCCTTCCTAGCGGTCGGGTGGAATACAATGAGCAGTTCTTC. It specifies CASSSLPSGRVEYNEQFF.